Reported below is one T cell receptor (beta chain). These data belong to a study of CD8 T cells in Susac syndrome. A quantity of about 0.5 to 1 ug RNA underwent reverse transcription using random hexamers. TCRdb redid the calling of the immunoSEQ multiplex PCR reads with MiXCR, one entry per CDR3 protein. The sample lists about 190,000 distinct CDR3 sequences; under 97% were seen once. V lost 4 bases, J lost 4 bases, and 11 bases lay in between. CDR3 size: 14 residues. In germline, CDR1 is KGHDR, CDR2 SFDVKD. The receptor was isolated from a human donor with Susac syndrome. The chain has TRBV24-1 and TRBJ2-3, with D possibly matching TRBD2 (5 bases). What was sequenced was CD4+ T cells from PBMCs. The DNA for the CDR3 is TGTGCCACCAGTGAATCCGGAGGCTCAGATACGCAGTATTTT. Translated, it gives CATSESGGSDTQYF.